This T cell receptor beta chain was sequenced during a study of cytomegalovirus exposure and HLA in healthy donors. The study, taken as a whole, reports: Later genetic work tied a missense DCLRE1C variant to beta-chain V and J trimming. A prior analysis recorded that most TCR beta V segments were productive about 90% or about 30% of the time. The listing of 150 or so TCR beta chains classed them as cytomegalovirus-associated.

To note about this clone: No antigen is known for it.

The PCR used 60 Vbeta and 13 Jbeta primers. Generated by immunoSEQ multiplex PCR, the TCRdb table keeps only in-frame clones and is missing some. Among around 95,000 clones listed, about 85% were seen once. The CDR3 extends over 20 amino acids. CDR1 is LGHNA and CDR2 is YNFKEQ in the germline V gene. Losses at the gene ends were 0 bases for V and 2 bases for J; bases not matched to a gene: 14. The J gene is TRBJ2-3, the V gene TRBV4-2; 10 nucleotides line up with TRBD2. The sample taken for sequencing was PBMCs. The origin of this receptor is a female donor in good health and CMV-seropositive. The CDR3 protein is CASSQEGDGSGGTVTDTQYF. The CDR3 DNA is TGTGCCAGCAGCCAAGAGGGCGACGGTAGCGGGGGGACGGTCACAGATACGCAGTATTTT.